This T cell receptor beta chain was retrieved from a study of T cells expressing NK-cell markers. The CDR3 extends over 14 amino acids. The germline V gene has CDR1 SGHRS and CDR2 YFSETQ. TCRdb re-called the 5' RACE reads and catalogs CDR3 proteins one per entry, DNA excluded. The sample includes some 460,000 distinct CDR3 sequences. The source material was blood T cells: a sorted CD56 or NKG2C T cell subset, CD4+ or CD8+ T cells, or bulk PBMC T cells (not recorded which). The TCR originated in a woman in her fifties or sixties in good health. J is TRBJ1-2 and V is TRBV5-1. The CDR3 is CASSLVFPSNGYTF.